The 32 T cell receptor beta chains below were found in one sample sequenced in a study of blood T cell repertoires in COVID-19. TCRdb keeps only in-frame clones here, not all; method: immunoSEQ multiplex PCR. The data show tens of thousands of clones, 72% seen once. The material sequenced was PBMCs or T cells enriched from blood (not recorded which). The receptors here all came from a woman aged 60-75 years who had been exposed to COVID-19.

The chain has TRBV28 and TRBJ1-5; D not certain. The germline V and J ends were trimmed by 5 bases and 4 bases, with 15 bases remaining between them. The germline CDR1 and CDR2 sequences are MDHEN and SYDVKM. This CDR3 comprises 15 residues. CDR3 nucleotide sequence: TGTGCCAGCAGTCCCCTAGCAGGAGCTAATCAGCCCCAGCATTTT. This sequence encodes CASSPLAGANQPQHF.

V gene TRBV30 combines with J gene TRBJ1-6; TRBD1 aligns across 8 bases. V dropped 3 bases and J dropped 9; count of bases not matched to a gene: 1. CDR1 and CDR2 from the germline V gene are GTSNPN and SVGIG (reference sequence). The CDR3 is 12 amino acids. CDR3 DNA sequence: TGTGCCTGGAGAACAGGGGGTTCACCCCTCCACTTT. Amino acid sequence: CAWRTGGSPLHF. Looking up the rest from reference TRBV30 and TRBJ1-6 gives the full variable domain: SQTIHQWPATLVQPVGSPLSLECTVEGTSNPNLYWYRQAAGRGLQLLFYSVGIGQISSEVPQNLSASRPQDRQFILSSKKLLLSDSGFYLCAWRTGGSPLHFGNGTRLTVT.

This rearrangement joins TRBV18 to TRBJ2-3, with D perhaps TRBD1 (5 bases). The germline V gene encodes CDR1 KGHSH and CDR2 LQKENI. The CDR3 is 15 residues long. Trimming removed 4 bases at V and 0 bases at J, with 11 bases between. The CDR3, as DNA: TGTGCCAGCTCACAGACAGCCCTTAGCACAGATACGCAGTATTTT. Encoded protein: CASSQTALSTDTQYF.

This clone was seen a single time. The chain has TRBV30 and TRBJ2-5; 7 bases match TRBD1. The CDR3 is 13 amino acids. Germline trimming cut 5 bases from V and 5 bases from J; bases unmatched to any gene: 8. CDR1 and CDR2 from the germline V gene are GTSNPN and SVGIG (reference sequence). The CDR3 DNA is TGTGCCTGGTCTGGGACAGAGCGGGAGACCCAGTACTTC. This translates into CAWSGTERETQYF.

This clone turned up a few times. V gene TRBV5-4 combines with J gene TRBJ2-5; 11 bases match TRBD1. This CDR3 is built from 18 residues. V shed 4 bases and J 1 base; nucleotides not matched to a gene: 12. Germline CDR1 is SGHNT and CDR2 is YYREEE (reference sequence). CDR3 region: CASSTPGTGGGFQETQYF. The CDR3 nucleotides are TGTGCCAGCAGCACCCCCGGGACAGGGGGGGGGTTCCAAGAGACCCAGTACTTC.

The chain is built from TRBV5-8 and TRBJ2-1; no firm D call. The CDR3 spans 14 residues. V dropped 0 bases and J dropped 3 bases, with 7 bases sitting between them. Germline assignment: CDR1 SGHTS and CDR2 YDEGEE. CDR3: CASSLGRIYNEQFF. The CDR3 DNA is TGTGCCAGCAGCTTGGGCAGAATCTACAATGAGCAGTTCTTC.

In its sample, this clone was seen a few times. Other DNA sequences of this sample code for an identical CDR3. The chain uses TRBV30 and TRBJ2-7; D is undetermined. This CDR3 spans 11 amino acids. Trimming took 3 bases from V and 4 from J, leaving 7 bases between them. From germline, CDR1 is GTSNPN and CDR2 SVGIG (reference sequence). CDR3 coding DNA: TGTGCCTGGAGACGAGGTTACGAGCAGTACTTC. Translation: CAWRRGYEQYF.

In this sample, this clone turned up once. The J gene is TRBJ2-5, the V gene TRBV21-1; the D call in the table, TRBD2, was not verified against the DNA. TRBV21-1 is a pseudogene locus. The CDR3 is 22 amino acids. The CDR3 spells CASSKGRSLEGRGGEGQETQYF. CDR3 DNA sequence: TGTGCCAGCAGCAAAGGTAGGTCATTAGAGGGCCGAGGCGGTGAGGGCCAAGAGACCCAGTACTTC.

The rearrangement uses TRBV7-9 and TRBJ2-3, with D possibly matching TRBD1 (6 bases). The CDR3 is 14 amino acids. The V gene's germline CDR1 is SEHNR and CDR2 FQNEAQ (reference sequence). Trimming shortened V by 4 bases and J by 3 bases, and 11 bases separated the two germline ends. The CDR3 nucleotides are TGTGCCAGCAGCTCGGCGACAGGAACAGATACGCAGTATTTT. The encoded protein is CASSSATGTDTQYF.

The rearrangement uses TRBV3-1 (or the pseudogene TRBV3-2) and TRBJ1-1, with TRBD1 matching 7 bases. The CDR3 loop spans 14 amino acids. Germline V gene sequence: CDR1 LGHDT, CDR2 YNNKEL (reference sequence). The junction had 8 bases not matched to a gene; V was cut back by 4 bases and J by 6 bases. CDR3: CASSRQGTMAEAFF. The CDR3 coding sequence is TGTGCCAGCAGCCGACAGGGAACCATGGCTGAAGCTTTCTTT.

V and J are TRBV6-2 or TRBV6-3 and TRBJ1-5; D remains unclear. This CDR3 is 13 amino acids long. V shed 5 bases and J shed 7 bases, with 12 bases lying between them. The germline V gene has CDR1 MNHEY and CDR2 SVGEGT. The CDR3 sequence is CASSLVPRQPQHF. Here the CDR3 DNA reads TGTGCCAGCAGTCTGGTCCCGCGGCAGCCCCAGCATTTT.

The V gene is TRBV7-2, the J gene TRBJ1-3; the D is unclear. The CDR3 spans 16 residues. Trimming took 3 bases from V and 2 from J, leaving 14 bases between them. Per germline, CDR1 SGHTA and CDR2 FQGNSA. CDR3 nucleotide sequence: TGTGCCAGCAGCTTGTCGGAACAGATCCCTGGAAACACCATATATTTT. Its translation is CASSLSEQIPGNTIYF.

The CDR3, as DNA: TGCGCCAGCAGCGCTAGGACTGGCGAGGACGCTGAAGCTTTCTTT. This encodes CASSARTGEDAEAFF. The chain employs TRBV5-1 and TRBJ1-1; D not resolved. Germline CDR1 SGHRS, CDR2 YFSETQ. The ends were cut back, 4 bases at V and 6 bases at J, with 19 bases in the middle. The CDR3 sequence is 15 residues long.

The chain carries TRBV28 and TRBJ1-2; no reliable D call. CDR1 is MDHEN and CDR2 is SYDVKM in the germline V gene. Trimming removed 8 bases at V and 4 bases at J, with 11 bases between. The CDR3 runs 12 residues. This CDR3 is CASLGGFYGYTF. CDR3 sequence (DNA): TGTGCCAGCCTCGGAGGATTCTATGGCTACACCTTC.

As DNA, the CDR3 is TGTGCCAGCAGTTCGGGAGAACTTCTTTCTGGGGCCAACGTCCTGACTTTC. Protein: CASSSGELLSGANVLTF. The rearrangement uses TRBV6-2 or TRBV6-3 and TRBJ2-6, with D perhaps matching TRBD2 (6 bases). Germline V CDR1 and CDR2: MNHEY, SVGEGT. The V gene lost 4 bases and the J gene lost 1 base, with 14 bases spanning the gap. The CDR3 extends over 17 amino acids.

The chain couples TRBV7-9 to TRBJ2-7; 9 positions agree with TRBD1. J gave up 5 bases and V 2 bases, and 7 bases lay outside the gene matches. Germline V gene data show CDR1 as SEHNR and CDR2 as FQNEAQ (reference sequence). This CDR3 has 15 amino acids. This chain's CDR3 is CASSLWGQGNDEQYF. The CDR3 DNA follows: TGTGCCAGCAGCTTATGGGGACAGGGTAACGACGAGCAGTACTTC. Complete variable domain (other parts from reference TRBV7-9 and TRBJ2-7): DTGVSQNPRHKITKRGQNVTFRCDPISEHNRLYWYRQTLGQGPEFLTYFQNEAQLEKSRLLSDRFSAERPKGSFSTLEIQRTEQGDSAMYLCASSLWGQGNDEQYFGPGTRLTVT.

CDR3 in amino acids: CASQVSRWQTFF. Here the CDR3 DNA reads TGTGCCAGCCAGGTCAGTCGCTGGCAAACTTTCTTT. The chain has TRBV12-3 or TRBV12-4 and TRBJ1-1; D is ambiguous. The CDR3 covers 12 residues. The V end lost 8 bases, the J end lost 12 bases, and 19 bases lay between the germline ends.

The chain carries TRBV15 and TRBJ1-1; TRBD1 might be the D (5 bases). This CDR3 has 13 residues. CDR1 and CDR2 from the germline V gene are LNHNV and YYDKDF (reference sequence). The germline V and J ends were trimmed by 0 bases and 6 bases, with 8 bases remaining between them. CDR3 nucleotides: TGTGCCACCAGCAGAGATTCGGGGGCTGAAGCTTTCTTT. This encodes CATSRDSGAEAFF.

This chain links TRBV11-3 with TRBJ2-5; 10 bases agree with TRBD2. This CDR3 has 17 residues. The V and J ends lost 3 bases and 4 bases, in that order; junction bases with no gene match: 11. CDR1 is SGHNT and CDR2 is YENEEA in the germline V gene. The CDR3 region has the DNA TGTGCCAGCAGCTTCGGGACTAGCGTCGGACGTGGAGAGACCCAGTACTTC. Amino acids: CASSFGTSVGRGETQYF.

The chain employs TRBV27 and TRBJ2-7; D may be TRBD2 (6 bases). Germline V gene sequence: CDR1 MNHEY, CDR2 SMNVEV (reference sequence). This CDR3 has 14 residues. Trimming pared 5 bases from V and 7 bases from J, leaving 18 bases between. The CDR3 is CASSIYWGVEEQYF. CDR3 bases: TGTGCCAGCAGTATCTACTGGGGGGTAGAAGAGCAGTACTTC.

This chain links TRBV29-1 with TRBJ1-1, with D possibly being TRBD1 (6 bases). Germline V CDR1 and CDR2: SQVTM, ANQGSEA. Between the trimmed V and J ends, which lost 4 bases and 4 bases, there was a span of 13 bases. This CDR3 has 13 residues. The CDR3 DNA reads TGCAGCGTTGTGGGGCGGGGGGCCACTGAAGCTTTCTTT. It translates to CSVVGRGATEAFF. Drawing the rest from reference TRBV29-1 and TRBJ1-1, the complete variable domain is SAVISQKPSRDICQRGTSLTIQCQVDSQVTMMFWYRQQPGQSLTLIATANQGSEATYESGFVIDKFPISRPNLTFSTLTVSNMSPEDSSIYLCSVVGRGATEAFFGQGTRLTVV.

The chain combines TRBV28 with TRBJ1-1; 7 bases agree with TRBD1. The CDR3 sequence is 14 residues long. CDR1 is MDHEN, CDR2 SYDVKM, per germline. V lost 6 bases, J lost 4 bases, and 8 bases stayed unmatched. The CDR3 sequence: CASRPTGESTEAFF. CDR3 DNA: TGTGCCAGCAGGCCTACAGGGGAGTCCACTGAAGCTTTCTTT.

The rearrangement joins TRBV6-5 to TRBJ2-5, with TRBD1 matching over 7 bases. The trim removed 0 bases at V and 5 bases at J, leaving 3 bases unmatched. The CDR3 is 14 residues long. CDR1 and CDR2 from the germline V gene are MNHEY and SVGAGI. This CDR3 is CASSYSGQDETQYF. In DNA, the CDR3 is TGTGCCAGCAGTTACTCTGGACAGGATGAGACCCAGTACTTC.

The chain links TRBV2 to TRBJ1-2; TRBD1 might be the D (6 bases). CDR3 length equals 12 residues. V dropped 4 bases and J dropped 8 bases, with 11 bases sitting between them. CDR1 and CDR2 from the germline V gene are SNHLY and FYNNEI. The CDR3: CASSGGHNGYTF. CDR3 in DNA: TGTGCCAGCAGTGGGGGACATAACGGCTACACCTTC.

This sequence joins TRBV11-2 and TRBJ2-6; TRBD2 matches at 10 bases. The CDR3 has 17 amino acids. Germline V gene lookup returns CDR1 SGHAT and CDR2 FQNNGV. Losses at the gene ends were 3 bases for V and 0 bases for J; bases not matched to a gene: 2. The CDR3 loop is CASSLVAGGSGANVLTF. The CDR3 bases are TGTGCCAGCAGCTTGGTAGCGGGGGGCTCTGGGGCCAACGTCCTGACTTTC.

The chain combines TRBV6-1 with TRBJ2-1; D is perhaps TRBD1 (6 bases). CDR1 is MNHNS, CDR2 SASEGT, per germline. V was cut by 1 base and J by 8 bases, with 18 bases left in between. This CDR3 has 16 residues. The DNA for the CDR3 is TGTGCCAGCAGTGAAGGCCCCCAGGGGTTTTTCGATGAGCAGTTCTTC. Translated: CASSEGPQGFFDEQFF.

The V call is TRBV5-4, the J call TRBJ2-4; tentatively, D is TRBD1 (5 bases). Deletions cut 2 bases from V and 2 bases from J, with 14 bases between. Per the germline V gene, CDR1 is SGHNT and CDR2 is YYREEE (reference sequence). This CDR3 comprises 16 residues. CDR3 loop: CASSFAAGQTKNIQYF. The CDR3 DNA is TGTGCCAGCAGCTTCGCGGCAGGGCAGACCAAAAACATTCAGTACTTC. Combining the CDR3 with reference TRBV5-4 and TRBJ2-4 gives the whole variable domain ETGVTQSPTHLIKTRGQQVTLRCSSQSGHNTVSWYQQALGQGPQFIFQYYREEENGRGNFPPRFSGLQFPNYSSELNVNALELDDSALYLCASSFAAGQTKNIQYFGAGTRLSVL.

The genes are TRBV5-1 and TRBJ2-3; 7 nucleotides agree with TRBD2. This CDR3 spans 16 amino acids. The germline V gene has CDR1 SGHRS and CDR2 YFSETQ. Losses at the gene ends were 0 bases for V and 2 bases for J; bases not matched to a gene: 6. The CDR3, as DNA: TGCGCCAGCAGCTTGGATGGGAGGGTGTTCACAGATACGCAGTATTTT. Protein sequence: CASSLDGRVFTDTQYF.

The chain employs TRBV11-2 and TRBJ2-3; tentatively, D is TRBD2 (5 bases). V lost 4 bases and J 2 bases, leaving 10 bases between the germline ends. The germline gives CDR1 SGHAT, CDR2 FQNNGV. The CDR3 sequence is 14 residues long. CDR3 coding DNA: TGTGCCAGCAGCTCGCAGCGGAACACAGATACGCAGTATTTT. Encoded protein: CASSSQRNTDTQYF.

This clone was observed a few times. The CDR3 DNA reads as TGTGCCAGCAGCCCCGGGTCTCCTAGCGGGGGTCTCTCCTACGAGCAGTACTTC. Translating gives CASSPGSPSGGLSYEQYF. J is TRBJ2-7 and V is TRBV9; 10 bases are shared with TRBD2. J was trimmed by 0 bases and V by 4 bases; bases with no gene match: 13. There are 18 residues in the CDR3. From germline, CDR1 is SGDLS and CDR2 YYNGEE.

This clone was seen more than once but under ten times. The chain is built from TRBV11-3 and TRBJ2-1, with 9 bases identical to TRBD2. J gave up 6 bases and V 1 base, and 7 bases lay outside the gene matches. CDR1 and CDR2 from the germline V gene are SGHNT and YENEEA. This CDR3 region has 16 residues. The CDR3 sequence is CASSLVAGGRLNEQFF. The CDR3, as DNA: TGTGCCAGCAGCTTAGTGGCGGGGGGGCGCCTCAATGAGCAGTTCTTC.

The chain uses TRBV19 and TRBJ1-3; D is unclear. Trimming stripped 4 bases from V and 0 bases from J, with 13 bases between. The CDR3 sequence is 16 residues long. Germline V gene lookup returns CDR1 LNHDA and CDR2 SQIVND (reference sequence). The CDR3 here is CASSNVAGSSGNTIYF. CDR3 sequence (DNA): TGTGCCAGTAGTAATGTGGCAGGAAGCTCTGGAAACACCATATATTTT. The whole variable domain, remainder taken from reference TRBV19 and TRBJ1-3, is DGGITQSPKYLFRKEGQNVTLSCEQNLNHDAMYWYRQDPGQGLRLIYYSQIVNDFQKGDIAEGYSVSREKKESFPLTVTSAQKNPTAFYLCASSNVAGSSGNTIYFGEGSWLTVV.